Listed below are T cell receptor beta chains from one sample, sequenced in a study of molecular identifiers for immune sequencing clone quantification. In TCRdb, the PCR reads were re-called with MiXCR into one record per CDR3 protein. The repertoire includes around 65,000 distinct CDR3 sequences, about a fifth of them detected once, and roughly 1.6% sits in the top ten. The specimen was naive CD8+ T cells from blood, with Jurkat cell RNA spiked in. Every receptor here comes from a human donor in good health. Some libraries in this study had Jurkat cell RNA spiked in. Each CDR3 is given with its conserved first and last residue. A D gene is named only where the DNA matches it firmly. Rows may omit the clone size; those that give it use once, few, many or a size class.

J gene: TRBJ2-1; V gene: TRBV29-1; D gene: -; clone size: many; CDR3 protein: CSVVRGISSYNEQFF; CDR3 DNA: TGCAGCGTTGTCCGCGGGATTAGCTCCTACAATGAGCAGTTCTTC
J gene: TRBJ1-1; V gene: TRBV4-2; D gene: -; clone size: -; CDR3 protein: CASSQLRRGQNTEAFF; CDR3 DNA: TGTGCCAGCAGCCAACTCCGGAGGGGACAGAACACTGAAGCTTTCTTT
J gene: TRBJ1-4; V gene: TRBV5-3; D gene: -; clone size: -; CDR3 protein: CASSSSGRSGLGEKLFF; CDR3 DNA: TGTGCCAGCAGCTCGTCAGGGCGCTCCGGGCTGGGTGAAAAACTGTTTTTT
J gene: TRBJ2-7; V gene: TRBV19; D gene: TRBD1; clone size: -; CDR3 protein: CASSTGTADYEQYF; CDR3 DNA: TGTGCCAGTAGTACGGGGACAGCGGACTACGAGCAGTACTTC
J gene: TRBJ1-6; V gene: TRBV13; D gene: -; clone size: -; CDR3 protein: CASSPGGSSYNSPLHF; CDR3 DNA: TGTGCCAGCAGCCCTGGAGGCAGCTCCTATAATTCACCCCTCCACTTT
J gene: TRBJ1-2; V gene: TRBV12-3/TRBV12-4; D gene: -; clone size: -; CDR3 protein: CASSYGTNWDDGYTF; CDR3 DNA: TGTGCCAGCAGTTACGGGACGAATTGGGACGATGGCTACACCTTC
J gene: TRBJ1-1; V gene: TRBV19; D gene: -; clone size: many; CDR3 protein: CASSIDPDPNTEAFF; CDR3 DNA: TGTGCCAGTAGTATAGATCCAGATCCGAACACTGAAGCTTTCTTT
J gene: TRBJ1-5; V gene: TRBV28; D gene: -; clone size: many; CDR3 protein: CASSPVSNQPQHF; CDR3 DNA: TGTGCCAGCAGCCCAGTTAGCAATCAGCCCCAGCATTTT
J gene: TRBJ2-7; V gene: TRBV6-1; D gene: -; clone size: many; CDR3 protein: CASSLRLSYEQYF; CDR3 DNA: TGTGCCAGCAGCCTTAGACTTTCTTACGAGCAGTACTTC
J gene: TRBJ1-4; V gene: TRBV15; D gene: -; clone size: -; CDR3 protein: CATSRDRARSGALNEKLFF; CDR3 DNA: TGTGCCACCAGCAGAGATCGGGCCCGATCAGGGGCCCTAAATGAAAAACTGTTTTTT
J gene: TRBJ2-1; V gene: TRBV9; D gene: -; clone size: many; CDR3 protein: CASSFDSGMYNEQFF; CDR3 DNA: TGTGCCAGCAGCTTCGACAGCGGAATGTACAATGAGCAGTTCTTC
J gene: TRBJ2-7; V gene: TRBV5-5; D gene: -; clone size: many; CDR3 protein: CASSLIGYEQYF; CDR3 DNA: TGTGCCAGCAGCTTGATAGGCTACGAGCAGTACTTC
J gene: TRBJ2-7; V gene: TRBV6-1; D gene: -; clone size: many; CDR3 protein: CASSWEYPWGEQYF; CDR3 DNA: TGTGCCAGCAGCTGGGAATACCCGTGGGGCGAGCAGTACTTC
J gene: TRBJ2-1; V gene: TRBV7-2; D gene: -; clone size: many; CDR3 protein: CASSSVQNSYNEQFF; CDR3 DNA: TGTGCCAGCAGCTCCGTCCAGAACTCCTACAATGAGCAGTTCTTC
J gene: TRBJ1-5; V gene: TRBV7-9; D gene: -; clone size: many; CDR3 protein: CASSHRDTGEGFQPQHF; CDR3 DNA: TGTGCCAGCAGCCACAGGGACACTGGCGAGGGGTTCCAGCCCCAGCATTTT
J gene: TRBJ1-2; V gene: TRBV5-6; D gene: -; clone size: many; CDR3 protein: CASSLGAGNYGYTF; CDR3 DNA: TGTGCCAGCAGCTTAGGGGCCGGAAACTATGGCTACACCTTC
J gene: TRBJ1-2; V gene: TRBV29-1; D gene: TRBD1; clone size: many; CDR3 protein: CSVEDMGQGSGYTF; CDR3 DNA: TGCAGCGTTGAAGATATGGGACAGGGCAGTGGCTACACCTTC
J gene: TRBJ2-7; V gene: TRBV20-1; D gene: -; clone size: many; CDR3 protein: CSASGQSLSYEQYF; CDR3 DNA: TGCAGTGCTTCAGGACAGTCGCTTTCCTACGAGCAGTACTTC
J gene: TRBJ2-5; V gene: TRBV6-6; D gene: -; clone size: many; CDR3 protein: CASRGGVAQYF; CDR3 DNA: TGTGCCAGCAGGGGGGGTGTCGCCCAGTACTTC
J gene: TRBJ2-5; V gene: TRBV5-1; D gene: -; clone size: many; CDR3 protein: CASTDKAQETQYF; CDR3 DNA: TGCGCCAGCACGGACAAAGCTCAAGAGACCCAGTACTTC
J gene: TRBJ2-1; V gene: TRBV5-4; D gene: -; clone size: -; CDR3 protein: CASSLVGAIDEQFF; CDR3 DNA: TGTGCCAGCAGCTTGGTAGGGGCTATAGATGAGCAGTTCTTC
J gene: TRBJ2-2; V gene: TRBV10-2; D gene: -; clone size: -; CDR3 protein: CASKAGELFF; CDR3 DNA: TGCGCCAGCAAGGCGGGAGAGCTGTTTTTT
J gene: TRBJ1-1; V gene: TRBV14; D gene: TRBD1; clone size: few; CDR3 protein: CASSPGTGTEAFF; CDR3 DNA: TGTGCCAGCAGCCCCGGGACAGGCACTGAAGCTTTCTTT
J gene: TRBJ2-2; V gene: TRBV7-9; D gene: TRBD2; clone size: many; CDR3 protein: CASSLRFRTSGRMDTGELFF; CDR3 DNA: TGTGCCAGCAGCCTCCGGTTTCGGACTAGCGGGAGGATGGACACCGGGGAGCTGTTTTTT
J gene: TRBJ2-7; V gene: TRBV7-9; D gene: TRBD1; clone size: many; CDR3 protein: CASSSTGTGSGEQYF; CDR3 DNA: TGTGCCAGCAGCTCGACCGGGACAGGGAGCGGCGAGCAGTACTTC
J gene: TRBJ1-5; V gene: TRBV10-2; D gene: -; clone size: many; CDR3 protein: CASSESANSNQPQHF; CDR3 DNA: TGCGCCAGCAGTGAGTCAGCGAATAGCAATCAGCCCCAGCATTTT
J gene: TRBJ2-1; V gene: TRBV19; D gene: -; clone size: few; CDR3 protein: CASSIYEAYNEQFF; CDR3 DNA: TGTGCCAGTAGTATTTATGAGGCCTACAATGAGCAGTTCTTC
J gene: TRBJ2-3; V gene: TRBV7-3; D gene: TRBD2; clone size: many; CDR3 protein: CASSIVAGSTDTQYF; CDR3 DNA: TGTGCCAGCAGCATCGTAGCGGGGAGCACAGATACGCAGTATTTT
J gene: TRBJ1-6; V gene: TRBV30; D gene: -; clone size: many; CDR3 protein: CAWSLDGSPLHF; CDR3 DNA: TGTGCCTGGAGCCTCGATGGTTCACCCCTCCACTTT
J gene: TRBJ2-1; V gene: TRBV12-3/TRBV12-4; D gene: TRBD2; clone size: -; CDR3 protein: CASSLGSGSGEQFF; CDR3 DNA: TGTGCCAGCAGTTTAGGGAGCGGGAGTGGTGAGCAGTTCTTC
J gene: TRBJ2-1; V gene: TRBV7-9; D gene: -; clone size: -; CDR3 protein: CASSSRNTVEQFF; CDR3 DNA: TGTGCCAGCAGCTCTCGGAATACGGTTGAGCAGTTCTTC
J gene: TRBJ2-3; V gene: TRBV7-9; D gene: TRBD2; clone size: many; CDR3 protein: CATPAGTRLTDTQYF; CDR3 DNA: TGTGCCACCCCAGCGGGGACTAGGCTCACAGATACGCAGTATTTT
J gene: TRBJ2-1; V gene: TRBV7-2; D gene: TRBD2; clone size: many; CDR3 protein: CASSLPPSGLYNEQFF; CDR3 DNA: TGTGCCAGCAGCTTACCGCCTAGCGGCCTCTACAATGAGCAGTTCTTC
J gene: TRBJ1-1; V gene: TRBV7-8; D gene: -; clone size: -; CDR3 protein: CASSFQFGGGGKAFF; CDR3 DNA: TGTGCCAGCAGCTTTCAATTTGGAGGGGGTGGGAAAGCTTTCTTT
J gene: TRBJ2-5; V gene: TRBV28; D gene: -; clone size: many; CDR3 protein: CASSLLTGRTETQYF; CDR3 DNA: TGTGCCAGCAGTCTCCTGACAGGTCGTACGGAGACCCAGTACTTC
J gene: TRBJ1-3; V gene: TRBV7-6; D gene: TRBD1; clone size: few; CDR3 protein: CASSLSWDSSGNTIYF; CDR3 DNA: TGTGCCAGCAGCTTAAGCTGGGACAGCTCTGGAAACACCATATATTTT
J gene: TRBJ1-6; V gene: TRBV6-6; D gene: -; clone size: many; CDR3 protein: CASSLAEPLSSSYNSPLHF; CDR3 DNA: TGTGCCAGCAGCCTTGCCGAGCCTTTATCGAGCTCCTATAATTCACCCCTCCACTTT
J gene: TRBJ2-1; V gene: TRBV29-1; D gene: TRBD1; clone size: few; CDR3 protein: CGVDRVGNEQFF; CDR3 DNA: TGCGGCGTAGACAGGGTTGGAAATGAGCAGTTCTTC
J gene: TRBJ1-1; V gene: TRBV28; D gene: -; clone size: -; CDR3 protein: CASSFDEMNTEAFF; CDR3 DNA: TGTGCCAGCAGTTTTGACGAAATGAACACTGAAGCTTTCTTT
J gene: TRBJ2-2; V gene: TRBV29-1; D gene: -; clone size: many; CDR3 protein: CSVDGIEGEVTGELFF; CDR3 DNA: TGCAGCGTTGATGGTATAGAGGGGGAGGTGACCGGGGAGCTGTTTTTT
J gene: TRBJ2-1; V gene: TRBV9; D gene: TRBD2; clone size: many; CDR3 protein: CASSPPSRREGGEQFF; CDR3 DNA: TGTGCCAGCAGCCCCCCTAGCAGGCGGGAGGGCGGTGAGCAGTTCTTC
J gene: TRBJ1-5; V gene: TRBV2; D gene: TRBD1; clone size: many; CDR3 protein: CASSPSSLGQNYNQPQHF; CDR3 DNA: TGTGCCAGCAGTCCCTCGTCCCTGGGACAGAATTACAATCAGCCCCAGCATTTT
J gene: TRBJ2-1; V gene: TRBV24-1; D gene: -; clone size: -; CDR3 protein: CATSDFSGTYNEQFF; CDR3 DNA: TGTGCCACCAGTGATTTCTCTGGGACCTACAATGAGCAGTTCTTC
J gene: TRBJ2-1; V gene: TRBV7-3; D gene: TRBD2; clone size: many; CDR3 protein: CASSLIAGEYNEQFF; CDR3 DNA: TGTGCCAGCAGCTTAATCGCGGGAGAATACAATGAGCAGTTCTTC
J gene: TRBJ1-1; V gene: TRBV7-8; D gene: -; clone size: many; CDR3 protein: CASSLVRGEVDTEAFF; CDR3 DNA: TGTGCCAGCAGCTTAGTGCGAGGGGAAGTGGACACTGAAGCTTTCTTT
J gene: TRBJ2-1; V gene: TRBV20-1; D gene: TRBD2; clone size: many; CDR3 protein: CSAAGTSETLYNEQFF; CDR3 DNA: TGCAGTGCAGCCGGGACTAGCGAAACTCTATACAATGAGCAGTTCTTC
J gene: TRBJ2-6; V gene: TRBV7-9; D gene: TRBD1; clone size: many; CDR3 protein: CASNSGGTGFTGANVLTF; CDR3 DNA: TGTGCCAGCAACTCTGGGGGGACAGGGTTTACTGGGGCCAACGTCCTGACTTTC
J gene: TRBJ2-7; V gene: TRBV7-8; D gene: TRBD2; clone size: -; CDR3 protein: CAGSLAQTSGRGEQYF; CDR3 DNA: TGTGCCGGCAGCTTAGCGCAGACTAGCGGGAGGGGTGAGCAGTACTTC
J gene: TRBJ2-3; V gene: TRBV5-4; D gene: TRBD2; clone size: many; CDR3 protein: CASSWAGEVADTQYF; CDR3 DNA: TGTGCCAGCAGCTGGGCGGGAGAGGTCGCAGATACGCAGTATTTT
J gene: TRBJ2-1; V gene: TRBV4-1; D gene: -; clone size: medium-sized; CDR3 protein: CASQSVGGEQFF; CDR3 DNA: TGCGCCTCCCAGAGCGTCGGGGGTGAGCAGTTCTTC
J gene: TRBJ2-7; V gene: TRBV28; D gene: -; clone size: many; CDR3 protein: CASRMTAYEQYF; CDR3 DNA: TGTGCCAGCAGGATGACAGCCTACGAGCAGTACTTC
J gene: TRBJ2-7; V gene: TRBV7-8; D gene: -; clone size: many; CDR3 protein: CASSPPVPGSYEQYF; CDR3 DNA: TGTGCCAGCAGCCCCCCGGTCCCGGGCTCCTACGAGCAGTACTTC
J gene: TRBJ2-7; V gene: TRBV6-5; D gene: TRBD2; clone size: many; CDR3 protein: CASSYSSSGRRSYEQYF; CDR3 DNA: TGTGCCAGCAGTTACTCCTCTAGCGGGAGGAGGTCCTACGAGCAGTACTTC
J gene: TRBJ1-6; V gene: TRBV13; D gene: TRBD1; clone size: many; CDR3 protein: CASSIRTGADSPLHF; CDR3 DNA: TGTGCCAGCAGCATAAGGACAGGGGCAGATTCACCCCTCCACTTT
J gene: TRBJ2-7; V gene: TRBV24-1; D gene: TRBD2; clone size: -; CDR3 protein: CATAFSGRADEQYF; CDR3 DNA: TGTGCCACAGCCTTTAGCGGGAGGGCCGACGAGCAGTACTTC